This TCR beta chain derives from a study of technical replicates of blood from several donors. Libraries were prepared by immunoSEQ multiplex PCR; TCRdb keeps only in-frame clonotypes and omits some of them. The sample consists of some 77,000 clones, 85% to 95% of them appearing once. The CDR3 spans 13 residues. Germline CDR1 is SQVTM and CDR2 is ANQGSEA. V lost 4 bases to trimming and J lost 0 bases, with 10 bases between them. The chain uses TRBV29-1 and TRBJ2-7; maybe TRBD1 (5 bases). The source of this sequence is a human donor in good health. Material: T cells isolated from PBMCs. The CDR3 loop is CSVGHRSSYEQYF. The CDR3 coding sequence is TGCAGCGTTGGACACAGGAGCTCCTACGAGCAGTACTTC.